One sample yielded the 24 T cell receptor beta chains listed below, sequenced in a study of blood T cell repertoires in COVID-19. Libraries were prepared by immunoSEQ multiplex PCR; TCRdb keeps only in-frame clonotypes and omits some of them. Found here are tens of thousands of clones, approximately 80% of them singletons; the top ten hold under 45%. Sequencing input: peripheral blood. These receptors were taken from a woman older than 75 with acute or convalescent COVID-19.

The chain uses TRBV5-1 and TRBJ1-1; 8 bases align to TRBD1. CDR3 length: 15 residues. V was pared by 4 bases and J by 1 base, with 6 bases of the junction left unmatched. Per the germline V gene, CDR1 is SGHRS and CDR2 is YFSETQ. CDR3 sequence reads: CASSLTGAQNTEAFF. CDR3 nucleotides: TGCGCCAGCAGCCTGACAGGGGCGCAGAACACTGAAGCTTTCTTT.

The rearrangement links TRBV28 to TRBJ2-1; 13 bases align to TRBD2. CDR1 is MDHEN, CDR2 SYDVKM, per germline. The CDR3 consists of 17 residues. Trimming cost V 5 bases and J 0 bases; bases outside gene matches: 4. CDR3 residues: CASSRTSGGLSYNEQFF. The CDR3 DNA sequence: TGTGCCAGCAGTCGGACTAGCGGGGGCCTCTCCTACAATGAGCAGTTCTTC.

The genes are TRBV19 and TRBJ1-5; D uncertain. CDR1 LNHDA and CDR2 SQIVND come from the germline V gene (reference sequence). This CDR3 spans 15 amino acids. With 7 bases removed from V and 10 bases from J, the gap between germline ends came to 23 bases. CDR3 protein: CASIGEGRGQSPQHF. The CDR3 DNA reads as TGTGCCAGTATCGGAGAGGGTCGGGGTCAATCTCCCCAGCATTTT.

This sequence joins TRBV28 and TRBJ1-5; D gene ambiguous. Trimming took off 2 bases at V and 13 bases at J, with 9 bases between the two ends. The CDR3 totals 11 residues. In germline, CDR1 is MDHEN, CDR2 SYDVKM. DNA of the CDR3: TGTGCCAGCAGTTTACCACCGGGGCAGCATTTT. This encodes CASSLPPGQHF.

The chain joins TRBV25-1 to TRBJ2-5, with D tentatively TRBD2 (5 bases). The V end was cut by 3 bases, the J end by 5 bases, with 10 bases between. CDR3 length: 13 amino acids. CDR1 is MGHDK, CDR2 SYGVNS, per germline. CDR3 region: CASSDTGTETQYF. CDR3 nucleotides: TGTGCCAGCAGTGATACGGGAACTGAGACCCAGTACTTC.

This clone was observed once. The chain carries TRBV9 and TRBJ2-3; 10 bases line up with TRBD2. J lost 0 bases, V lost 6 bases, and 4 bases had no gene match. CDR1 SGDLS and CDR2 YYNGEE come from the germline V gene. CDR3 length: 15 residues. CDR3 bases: TGTGCCAGCACCCTGACTAGCGGGAGCACAGATACGCAGTATTTT. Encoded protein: CASTLTSGSTDTQYF.

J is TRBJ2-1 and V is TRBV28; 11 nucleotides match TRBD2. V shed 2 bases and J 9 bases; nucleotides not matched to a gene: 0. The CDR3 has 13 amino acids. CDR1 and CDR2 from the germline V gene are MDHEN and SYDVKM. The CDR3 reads CASSLGTSGEQFF. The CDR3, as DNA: TGTGCCAGCAGTTTAGGGACTAGCGGTGAGCAGTTCTTC.

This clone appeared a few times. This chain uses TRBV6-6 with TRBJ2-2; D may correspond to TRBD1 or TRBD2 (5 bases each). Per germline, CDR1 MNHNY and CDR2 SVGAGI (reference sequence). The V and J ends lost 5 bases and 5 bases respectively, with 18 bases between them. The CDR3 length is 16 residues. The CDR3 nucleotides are TGTGCCAGCAGTCGGGGCTCCGGGGTTGGAACCGGGGAGCTGTTTTTT. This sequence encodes CASSRGSGVGTGELFF.

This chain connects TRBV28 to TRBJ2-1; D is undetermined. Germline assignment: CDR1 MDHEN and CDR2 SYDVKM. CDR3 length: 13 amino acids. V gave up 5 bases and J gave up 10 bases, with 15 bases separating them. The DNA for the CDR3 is TGTGCCAGCAGTCTACCCCAAGAAGTCGAGCAGTTCTTC. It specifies CASSLPQEVEQFF. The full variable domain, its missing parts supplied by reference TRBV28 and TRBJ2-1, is DVKVTQSSRYLVKRTGEKVFLECVQDMDHENMFWYRQDPGLGLRLIYFSYDVKMKEKGDIPEGYSVSREKKERFSLILESASTNQTSMYLCASSLPQEVEQFFGPGTRLTVL.

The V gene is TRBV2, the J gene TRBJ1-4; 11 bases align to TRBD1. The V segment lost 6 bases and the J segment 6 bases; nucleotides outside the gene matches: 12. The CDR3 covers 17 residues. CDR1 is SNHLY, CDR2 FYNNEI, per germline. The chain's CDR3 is CASRRTGGLSLDEKLFF. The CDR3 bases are TGTGCCAGCAGAAGGACAGGGGGCCTCTCATTAGATGAAAAACTGTTTTTT.

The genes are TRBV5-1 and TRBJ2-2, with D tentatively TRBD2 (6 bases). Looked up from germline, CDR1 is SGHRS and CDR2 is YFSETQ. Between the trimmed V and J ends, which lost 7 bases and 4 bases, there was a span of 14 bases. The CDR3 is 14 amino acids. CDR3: CASARLGPTGELFF. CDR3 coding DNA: TGCGCCAGCGCTAGACTAGGGCCCACCGGGGAGCTGTTTTTT.

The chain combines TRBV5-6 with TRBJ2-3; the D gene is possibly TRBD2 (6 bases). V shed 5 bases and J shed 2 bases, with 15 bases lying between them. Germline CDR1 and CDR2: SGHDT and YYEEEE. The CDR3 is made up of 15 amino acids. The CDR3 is CASSHLRGLTDTQYF. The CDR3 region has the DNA TGTGCCAGCAGTCATTTGCGGGGCCTCACAGATACGCAGTATTTT.

The CDR3 region has the DNA TGTGCCAGCAGCCCCCCTTGGGGGGGCCCCTCCTACGAGCAGTACTTC. Protein product: CASSPPWGGPSYEQYF. J is TRBJ2-7 and V is TRBV28; maybe TRBD2 (7 bases). Between the trimmed V and J ends, which lost 6 bases and 0 bases, there was a span of 18 bases. The CDR3 runs to 16 residues. Germline V gene sequence: CDR1 MDHEN, CDR2 SYDVKM.

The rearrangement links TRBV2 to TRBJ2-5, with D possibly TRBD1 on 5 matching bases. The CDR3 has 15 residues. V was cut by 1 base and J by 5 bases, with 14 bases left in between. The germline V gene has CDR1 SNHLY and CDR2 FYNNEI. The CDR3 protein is CASSEGNQGLETQYF. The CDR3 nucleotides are TGTGCCAGCAGTGAAGGTAACCAGGGCCTGGAGACCCAGTACTTC.

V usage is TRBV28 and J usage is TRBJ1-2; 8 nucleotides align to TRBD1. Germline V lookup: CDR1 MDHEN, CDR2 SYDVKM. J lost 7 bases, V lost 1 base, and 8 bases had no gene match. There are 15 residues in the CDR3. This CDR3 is CASSLFPGGASGYTF. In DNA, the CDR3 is TGTGCCAGCAGTTTATTCCCAGGGGGCGCGTCTGGCTACACCTTC.

The DNA of the CDR3 is TGTGCCAGCAAACGAAAAGGGGCAGGGAGGGAGAGTGAAAAACTGTTTTTT. It yields the protein CASKRKGAGRESEKLFF. The rearrangement joins TRBV27 to TRBJ1-4; weak D call: TRBD1 (5 bases). The CDR3 contains 17 residues. V was shortened by 7 bases and J by 7 bases, with 25 bases between the two germline ends. Germline CDR1 and CDR2: MNHEY and SMNVEV (reference sequence).

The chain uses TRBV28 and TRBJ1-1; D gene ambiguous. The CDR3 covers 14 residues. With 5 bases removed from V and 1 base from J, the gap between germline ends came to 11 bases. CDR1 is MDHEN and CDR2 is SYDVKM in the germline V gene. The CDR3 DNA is TGTGCCAGCAGTACCCCTCGGGGGAACACTGAAGCTTTCTTT. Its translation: CASSTPRGNTEAFF. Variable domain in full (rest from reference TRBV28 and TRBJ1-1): DVKVTQSSRYLVKRTGEKVFLECVQDMDHENMFWYRQDPGLGLRLIYFSYDVKMKEKGDIPEGYSVSREKKERFSLILESASTNQTSMYLCASSTPRGNTEAFFGQGTRLTVV.

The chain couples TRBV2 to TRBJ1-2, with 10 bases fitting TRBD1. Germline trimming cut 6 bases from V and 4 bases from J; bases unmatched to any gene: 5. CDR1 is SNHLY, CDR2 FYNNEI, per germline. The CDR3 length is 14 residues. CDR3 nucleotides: TGTGCCAGCAGGAGGGACAGGGGATCCTATGGCTACACCTTC. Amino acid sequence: CASRRDRGSYGYTF.

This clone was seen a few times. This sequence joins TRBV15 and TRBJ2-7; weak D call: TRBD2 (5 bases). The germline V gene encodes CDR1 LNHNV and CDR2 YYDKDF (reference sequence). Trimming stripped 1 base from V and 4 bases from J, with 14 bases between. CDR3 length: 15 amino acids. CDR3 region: CATSRATSIGYEQYF. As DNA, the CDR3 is TGTGCCACCAGCAGAGCAACTAGTATAGGTTACGAGCAGTACTTC.

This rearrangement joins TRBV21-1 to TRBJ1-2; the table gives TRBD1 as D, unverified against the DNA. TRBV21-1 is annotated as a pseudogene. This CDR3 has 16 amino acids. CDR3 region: CASSRRDSQLNYGYTF. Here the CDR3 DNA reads TGTGCCAGCAGCCGCCGGGACAGCCAGCTGAACTATGGCTACACCTTC.

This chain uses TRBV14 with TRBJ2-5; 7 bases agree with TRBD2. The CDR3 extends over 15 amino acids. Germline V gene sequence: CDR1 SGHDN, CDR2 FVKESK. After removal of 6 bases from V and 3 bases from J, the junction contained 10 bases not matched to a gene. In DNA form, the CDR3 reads TGTGCCAGCAGGGGGCGGGGGTTGGAGGAAGAGACCCAGTACTTC. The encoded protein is CASRGRGLEEETQYF.

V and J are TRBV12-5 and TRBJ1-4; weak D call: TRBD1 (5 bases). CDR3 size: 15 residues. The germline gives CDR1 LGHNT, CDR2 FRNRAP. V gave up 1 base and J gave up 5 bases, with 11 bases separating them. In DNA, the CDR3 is TGTGCTAGTGGTTTGGAACAGGCCCAGAATGAAAAACTGTTTTTT. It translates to CASGLEQAQNEKLFF. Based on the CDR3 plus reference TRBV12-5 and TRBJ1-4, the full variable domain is DARVTQTPRHKVTEMGQEVTMRCQPILGHNTVFWYRQTMMQGLELLAYFRNRAPLDDSGMPKDRFSAEMPDATLATLKIQPSEPRDSAVYFCASGLEQAQNEKLFFGSGTQLSVL.

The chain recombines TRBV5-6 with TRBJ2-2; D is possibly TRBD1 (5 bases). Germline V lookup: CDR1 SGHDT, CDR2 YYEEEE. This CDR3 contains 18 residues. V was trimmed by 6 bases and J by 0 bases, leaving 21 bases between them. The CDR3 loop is CASILGLGAITNTGELFF. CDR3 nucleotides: TGTGCCAGCATCCTGGGGCTAGGGGCGATTACGAACACCGGGGAGCTGTTTTTT.

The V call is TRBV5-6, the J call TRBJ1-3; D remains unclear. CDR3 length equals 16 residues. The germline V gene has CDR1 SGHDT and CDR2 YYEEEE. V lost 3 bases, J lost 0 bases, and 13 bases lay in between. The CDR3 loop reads CASSSVTENSGNTIYF. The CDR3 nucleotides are TGTGCCAGCAGCTCGGTGACGGAGAACTCTGGAAACACCATATATTTT.